The text below deals with one T cell receptor (beta chain). These data come from a study of blood T cell repertoires in COVID-19. Per the original data handling: Estimation of nucleated cell counts was performed using reference gene primer amplification. Only in-frame clones appear in the TCRdb table, and some are missing; sequencing was by immunoSEQ multiplex PCR. V and J calls and clone size are those listed in that table; D and trimming were worked out from the DNA. The table lists 250,000 to 400,000 clones, around 88% of them singletons, with 1.6% in the top ten. With V trimmed by 7 bases and J by 0 bases, 5 bases remained unmatched. CDR3 length: 15 amino acids. CDR1 and CDR2 from the germline V gene are SNHLY and FYNNEI.

The TCR originated in a woman in her twenties or thirties with COVID-19, enrolled during active disease. Material for sequencing was peripheral blood. V and J are TRBV2 and TRBJ2-1, with 8 bases aligning to TRBD1. The CDR3 protein is CASTQGESSYNEQFF. CDR3 in DNA: TGTGCCAGCACACAGGGGGAGAGCTCCTACAATGAGCAGTTCTTC. Full variable domain (rest looked up from reference TRBV2 and TRBJ2-1): EPEVTQTPSHQVTQMGQEVILRCVPISNHLYFYWYRQILGQKVEFLVSFYNNEISEKSEIFDDQFSVERPDGSNFTLKIRSTKLEDSAMYFCASTQGESSYNEQFFGPGTRLTVL.